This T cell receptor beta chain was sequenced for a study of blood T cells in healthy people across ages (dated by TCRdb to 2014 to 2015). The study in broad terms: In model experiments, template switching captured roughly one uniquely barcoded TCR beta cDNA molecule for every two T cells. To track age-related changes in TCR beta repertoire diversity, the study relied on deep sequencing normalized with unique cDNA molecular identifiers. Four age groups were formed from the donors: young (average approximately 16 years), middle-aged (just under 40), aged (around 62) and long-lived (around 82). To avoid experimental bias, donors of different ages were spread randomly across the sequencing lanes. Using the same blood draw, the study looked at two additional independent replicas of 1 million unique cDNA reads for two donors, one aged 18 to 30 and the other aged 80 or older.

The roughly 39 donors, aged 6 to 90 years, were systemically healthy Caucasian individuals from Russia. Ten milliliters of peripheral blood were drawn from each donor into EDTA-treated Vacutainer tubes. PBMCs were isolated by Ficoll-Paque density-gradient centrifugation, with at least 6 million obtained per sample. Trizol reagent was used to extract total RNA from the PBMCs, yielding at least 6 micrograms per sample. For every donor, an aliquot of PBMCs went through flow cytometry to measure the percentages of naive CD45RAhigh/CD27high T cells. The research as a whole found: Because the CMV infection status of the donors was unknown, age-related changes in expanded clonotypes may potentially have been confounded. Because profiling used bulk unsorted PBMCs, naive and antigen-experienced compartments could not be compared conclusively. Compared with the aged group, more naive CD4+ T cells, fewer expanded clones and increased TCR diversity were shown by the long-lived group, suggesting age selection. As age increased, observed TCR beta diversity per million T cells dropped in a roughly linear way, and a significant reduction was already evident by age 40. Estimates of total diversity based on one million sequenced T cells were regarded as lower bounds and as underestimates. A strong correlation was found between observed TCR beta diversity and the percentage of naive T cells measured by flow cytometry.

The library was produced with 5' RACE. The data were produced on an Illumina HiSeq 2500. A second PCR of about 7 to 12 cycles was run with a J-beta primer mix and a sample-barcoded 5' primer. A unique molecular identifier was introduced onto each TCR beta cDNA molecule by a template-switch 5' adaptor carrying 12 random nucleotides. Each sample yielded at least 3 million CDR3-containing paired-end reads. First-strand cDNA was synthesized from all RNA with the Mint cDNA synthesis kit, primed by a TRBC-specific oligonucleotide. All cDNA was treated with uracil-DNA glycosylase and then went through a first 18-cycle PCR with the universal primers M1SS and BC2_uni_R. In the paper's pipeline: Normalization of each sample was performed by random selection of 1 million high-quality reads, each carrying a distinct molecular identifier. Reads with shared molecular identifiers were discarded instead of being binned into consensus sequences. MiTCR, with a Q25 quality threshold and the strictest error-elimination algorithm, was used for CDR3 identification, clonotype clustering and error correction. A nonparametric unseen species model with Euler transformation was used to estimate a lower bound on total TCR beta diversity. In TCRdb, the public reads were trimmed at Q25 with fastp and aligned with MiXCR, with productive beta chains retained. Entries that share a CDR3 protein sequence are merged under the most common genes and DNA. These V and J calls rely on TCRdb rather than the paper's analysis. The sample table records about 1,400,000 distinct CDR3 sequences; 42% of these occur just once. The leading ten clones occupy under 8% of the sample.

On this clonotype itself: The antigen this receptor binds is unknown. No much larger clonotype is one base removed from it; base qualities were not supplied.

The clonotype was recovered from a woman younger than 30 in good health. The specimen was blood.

The DNA reads TGTGCCAGCAGTTCCCAACGGGCGGAGACTAATGAAAAACTGTTTTTT. Its protein product is CASSSQRAETNEKLFF. Recombination linked TRBV6-5 to TRBJ1-4; the D gene cannot be resolved reliably. The germline V gene provides CDR1 MNHEY and CDR2 SVGAGI. Its CDR3 holds 16 amino acids, cysteine through phenylalanine. CDR3 DNA is the only sequence kept; it has 48 bases, read in frame from the first base. V lost 4 bases and J lost 2 bases; the stretch between them is 14 bases long.